A single sample gave rise to the 8 T cell receptor beta chains below, sequenced in a study of T cell changes during pregnancy in multiple sclerosis. The protocol was immunoSEQ multiplex PCR, while the TCRdb copy is restricted to in-frame clones and leaves out a portion. The sample lists under 65,000 clones, around 94% occurring once. Specimen: CD8+ T cells from peripheral blood mononuclear cells, collected after pregnancy. These TCRs come from a female donor with multiple sclerosis, enrolled in a pregnancy study.

The rearrangement joins TRBV6-6 to TRBJ1-2; TRBD1 might be the D (5 bases). The CDR3 extends over 15 amino acids. The germline CDR1 and CDR2 sequences are MNHNY and SVGAGI (reference sequence). The V end lost 4 bases, the J end lost 3 bases, and 15 bases lay between the germline ends. The CDR3 loop reads CASSSQPGGYYGYTF. The CDR3 DNA is TGTGCCAGCAGTTCCCAGCCTGGGGGGTACTATGGCTACACCTTC.

This rearrangement joins TRBV7-8 to TRBJ1-4; D perhaps matches TRBD1 (5 bases). The CDR3 is 15 residues long. The V gene's germline CDR1 is SGHVS and CDR2 FQNEAQ. The V gene lost 6 bases and the J gene lost 7 bases, with 18 bases spanning the gap. The CDR3 sequence: CASRRRGSGGEKLFF. CDR3 in DNA: TGTGCCAGCAGGAGGCGGGGGTCGGGGGGTGAAAAACTGTTTTTT.

The rearrangement links TRBV6-5 to TRBJ2-7; D is unresolved. The CDR3 contains 16 residues. Trimming took off 0 bases at V and 0 bases at J, with 12 bases between the two ends. Per germline, CDR1 MNHEY and CDR2 SVGAGI. CDR3 DNA sequence: TGTGCCAGCAGTTACTCGATAGCTTTAGGCTCCTACGAGCAGTACTTC. Translation gives CASSYSIALGSYEQYF.

The chain links TRBV27 to TRBJ2-7; 10 nucleotides agree with TRBD2. The CDR3 loop spans 14 amino acids. Germline V lookup: CDR1 MNHEY, CDR2 SMNVEV (reference sequence). Germline trimming cut 6 bases from V and 1 base from J; bases unmatched to any gene: 3. As DNA, the CDR3 is TGTGCCAGCAGCATACTAGCGGGGTCCTACGAGCAGTACTTC. It translates to CASSILAGSYEQYF.

The chain links TRBV28 to TRBJ1-1; possibly TRBD1 for D (5 bases). Between the trimmed V and J ends, which lost 6 bases and 2 bases, there was a span of 10 bases. The CDR3 is made up of 13 amino acids. The germline CDR1 and CDR2 sequences are MDHEN and SYDVKM. CDR3 nucleotide sequence: TGTGCCAGCAGAGATACAGGAAACACTGAAGCTTTCTTT. It encodes CASRDTGNTEAFF.

This rearrangement joins TRBV4-3 to TRBJ2-5; maybe TRBD2 (5 bases). The end of the DNA is better explained by TRBJ2-7, so the J call may be wrong. The CDR3 totals 17 residues. Germline assignment: CDR1 LGHNA and CDR2 YSLEER. The CDR3: CASSQEWRALGLYEQYF. Here the CDR3 DNA reads TGCGCCAGCAGCCAAGAGTGGCGGGCGCTAGGGCTCTACGAGCAGTACTTC.

The CDR3 spells CASRGTGDYEQYF. DNA of the CDR3: TGTGCCAGCAGGGGGACAGGGGACTACGAGCAGTACTTC. V is TRBV28 and J is TRBJ2-7; 10 bases fit TRBD1. Germline CDR1 and CDR2: MDHEN and SYDVKM. Germline trimming cut 6 bases from V and 3 bases from J; bases unmatched to any gene: 2. The CDR3 is made up of 13 amino acids.

The J gene is TRBJ2-7, the V gene TRBV27, with D unresolved. The CDR3 totals 12 residues. V lost 6 bases and J lost 7, with 13 bases in between. Germline values: CDR1 MNHEY, CDR2 SMNVEV (reference sequence). CDR3 loop: CASSSPRWEQYF. CDR3 bases: TGTGCCAGCAGCTCGCCCCGGTGGGAGCAGTACTTC.